This T cell receptor beta chain was sequenced during a study of identical twins. General study findings and limits: Zero-insertion analyses could be partly confounded by invariant MAIT and iNKT cells.

TCRdb reprocessed the 5' RACE reads via MiXCR and lists one record per CDR3 protein. This table has hundreds of thousands of distinct CDR3 sequences, roughly 26% appearing once. V was cut by 7 bases and J by 8 bases, with 17 bases left in between. The length of the CDR3 is 13 residues. With respect to this clonotype: No antigen is known for it.

The sample was also linked to a second study, of T cells expressing NK-cell markers.

This chain links TRBV12-3 or TRBV12-4 with TRBJ1-1; D possibly corresponds to TRBD1 (5 bases). The sample consisted of CD4+ T cells sorted from blood. The source is a woman between 18 and 29 years old in good health. This CDR3 reads CASIGTAQREAFF. CDR3 nucleotide sequence: TGTGCCAGCATCGGGACCGCCCAGAGGGAAGCTTTCTTT.